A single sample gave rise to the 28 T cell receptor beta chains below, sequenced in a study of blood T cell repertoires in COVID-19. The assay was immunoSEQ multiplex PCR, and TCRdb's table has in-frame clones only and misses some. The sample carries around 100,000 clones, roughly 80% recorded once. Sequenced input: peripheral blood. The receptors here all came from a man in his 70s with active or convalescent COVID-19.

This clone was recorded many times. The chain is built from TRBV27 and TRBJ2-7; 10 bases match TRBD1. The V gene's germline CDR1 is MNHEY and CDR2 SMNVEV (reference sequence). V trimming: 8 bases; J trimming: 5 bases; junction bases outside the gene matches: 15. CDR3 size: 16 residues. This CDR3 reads CASGFTSGTGVHEQYF. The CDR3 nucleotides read TGTGCCAGCGGGTTTACATCCGGGACAGGGGTCCACGAGCAGTACTTC.

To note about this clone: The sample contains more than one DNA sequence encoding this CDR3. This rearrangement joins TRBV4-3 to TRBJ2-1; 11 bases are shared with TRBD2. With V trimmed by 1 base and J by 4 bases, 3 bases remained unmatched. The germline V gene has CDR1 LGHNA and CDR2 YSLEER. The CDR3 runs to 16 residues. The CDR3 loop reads CASSQVGLAGYNEQFF. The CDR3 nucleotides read TGCGCCAGCAGCCAAGTAGGACTAGCGGGTTACAATGAGCAGTTCTTC.

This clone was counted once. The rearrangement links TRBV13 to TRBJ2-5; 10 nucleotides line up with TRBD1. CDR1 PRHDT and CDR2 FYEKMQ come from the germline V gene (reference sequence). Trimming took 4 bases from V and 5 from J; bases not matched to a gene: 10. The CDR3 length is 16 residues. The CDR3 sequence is CASSSPGQGFGETQYF. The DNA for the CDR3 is TGTGCCAGCAGCTCACCGGGACAGGGGTTCGGGGAGACCCAGTACTTC.

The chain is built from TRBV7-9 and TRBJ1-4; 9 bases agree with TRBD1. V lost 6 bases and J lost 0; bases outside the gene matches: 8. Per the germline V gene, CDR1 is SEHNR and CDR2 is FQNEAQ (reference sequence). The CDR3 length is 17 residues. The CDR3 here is CASRPGQGFATNEKLFF. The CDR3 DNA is TGTGCCAGCAGACCGGGACAGGGTTTTGCAACTAATGAAAAACTGTTTTTT.

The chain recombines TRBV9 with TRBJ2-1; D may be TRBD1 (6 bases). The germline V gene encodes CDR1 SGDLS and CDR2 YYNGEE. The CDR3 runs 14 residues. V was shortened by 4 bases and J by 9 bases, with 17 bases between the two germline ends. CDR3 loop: CASSSGQPPSEQFF. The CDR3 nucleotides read TGTGCCAGCAGCTCAGGACAGCCTCCCAGTGAGCAGTTCTTC.

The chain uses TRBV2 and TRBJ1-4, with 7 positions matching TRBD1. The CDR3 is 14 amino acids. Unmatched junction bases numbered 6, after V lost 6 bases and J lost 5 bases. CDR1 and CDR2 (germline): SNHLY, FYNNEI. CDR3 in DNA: TGTGCCAGCAGCCTCGGGACAGCGAATGAAAAACTGTTTTTT. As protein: CASSLGTANEKLFF.

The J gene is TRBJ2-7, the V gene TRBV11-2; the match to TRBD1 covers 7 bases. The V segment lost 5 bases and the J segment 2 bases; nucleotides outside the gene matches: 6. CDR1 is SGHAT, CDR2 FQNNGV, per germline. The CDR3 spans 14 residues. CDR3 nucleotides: TGTGCCAGCAGCCCTTGGGACAGCCCCTACGAGCAGTACTTC. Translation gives CASSPWDSPYEQYF.

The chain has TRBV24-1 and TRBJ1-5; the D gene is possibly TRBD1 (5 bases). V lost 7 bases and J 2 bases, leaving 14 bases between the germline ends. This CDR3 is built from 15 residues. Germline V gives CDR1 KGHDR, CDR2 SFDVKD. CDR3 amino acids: CATRASKGRNQPQHF. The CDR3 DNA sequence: TGTGCCACCAGGGCTTCCAAGGGGCGCAATCAGCCCCAGCATTTT.

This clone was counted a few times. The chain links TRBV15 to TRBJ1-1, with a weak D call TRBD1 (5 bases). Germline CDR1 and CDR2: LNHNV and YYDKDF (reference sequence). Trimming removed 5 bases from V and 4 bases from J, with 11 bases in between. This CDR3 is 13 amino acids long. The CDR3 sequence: CATSHDGGTEAFF. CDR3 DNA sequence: TGTGCCACCAGCCACGACGGGGGCACTGAAGCTTTCTTT. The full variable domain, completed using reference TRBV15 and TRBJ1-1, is DAMVIQNPRYQVTQFGKPVTLSCSQTLNHNVMYWYQQKSSQAPKLLFHYYDKDFNNEADTPDNFQSRRPNTSFCFLDIRSPGLGDTAMYLCATSHDGGTEAFFGQGTRLTVV.

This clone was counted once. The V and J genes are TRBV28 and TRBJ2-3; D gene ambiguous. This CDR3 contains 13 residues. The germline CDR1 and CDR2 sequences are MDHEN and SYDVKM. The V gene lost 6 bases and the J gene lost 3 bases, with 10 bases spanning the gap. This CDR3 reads CASRRSRTDTQYF. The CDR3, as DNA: TGTGCCAGCAGACGATCTAGAACAGATACGCAGTATTTT.

The CDR3 here is CASSQDRQGINYGYTF. Here the CDR3 DNA reads TGCGCCAGCAGCCAAGATCGACAGGGAATCAACTATGGCTACACCTTC. The chain links TRBV4-3 to TRBJ1-2, with 7 bases that match TRBD1. Germline V lookup: CDR1 LGHNA, CDR2 YSLEER. Unmatched junction bases numbered 6, after V lost 0 bases and J lost 2 bases. The CDR3 spans 16 residues.

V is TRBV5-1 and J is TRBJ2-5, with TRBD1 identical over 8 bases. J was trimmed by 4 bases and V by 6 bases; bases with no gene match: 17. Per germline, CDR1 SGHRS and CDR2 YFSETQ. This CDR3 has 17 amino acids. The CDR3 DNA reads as TGCGCCAGCACCGATGTTGCAGGGGGCGCGAATCGAGAGACCCAGTACTTC. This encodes CASTDVAGGANRETQYF.

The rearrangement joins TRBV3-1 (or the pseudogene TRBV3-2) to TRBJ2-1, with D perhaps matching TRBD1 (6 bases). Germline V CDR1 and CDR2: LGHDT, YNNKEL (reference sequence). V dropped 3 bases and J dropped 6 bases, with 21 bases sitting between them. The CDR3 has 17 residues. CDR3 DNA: TGTGCCAGCAGCCAGGTTGAGACAGGACTTCCCTCCAATGAGCAGTTCTTC. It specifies CASSQVETGLPSNEQFF.

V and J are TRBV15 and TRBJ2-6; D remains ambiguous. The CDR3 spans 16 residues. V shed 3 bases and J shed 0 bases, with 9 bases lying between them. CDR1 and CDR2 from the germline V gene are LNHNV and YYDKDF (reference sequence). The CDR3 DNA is TGTGCCACCAGCAGCCCTCAGATCTCTGGGGCCAACGTCCTGACTTTC. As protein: CATSSPQISGANVLTF. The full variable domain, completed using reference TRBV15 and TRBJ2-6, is DAMVIQNPRYQVTQFGKPVTLSCSQTLNHNVMYWYQQKSSQAPKLLFHYYDKDFNNEADTPDNFQSRRPNTSFCFLDIRSPGLGDTAMYLCATSSPQISGANVLTFGAGSRLTVL.

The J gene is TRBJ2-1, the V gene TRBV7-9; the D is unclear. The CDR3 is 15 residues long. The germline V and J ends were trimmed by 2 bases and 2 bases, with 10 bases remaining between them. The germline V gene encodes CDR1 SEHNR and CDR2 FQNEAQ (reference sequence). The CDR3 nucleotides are TGTGCCAGCAGCTTAACGGGTCCCGCCTACAATGAGCAGTTCTTC. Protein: CASSLTGPAYNEQFF.

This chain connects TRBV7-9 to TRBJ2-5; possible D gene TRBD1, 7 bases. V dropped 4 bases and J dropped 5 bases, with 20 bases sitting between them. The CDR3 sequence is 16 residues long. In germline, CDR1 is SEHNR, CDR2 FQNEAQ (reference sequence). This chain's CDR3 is CASSSGGAGGEETQYF. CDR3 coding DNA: TGTGCCAGCAGCTCAGGAGGGGCAGGGGGTGAGGAGACCCAGTACTTC. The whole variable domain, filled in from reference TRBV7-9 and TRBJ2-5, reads DTGVSQNPRHKITKRGQNVTFRCDPISEHNRLYWYRQTLGQGPEFLTYFQNEAQLEKSRLLSDRFSAERPKGSFSTLEIQRTEQGDSAMYLCASSSGGAGGEETQYFGPGTRLLVL.

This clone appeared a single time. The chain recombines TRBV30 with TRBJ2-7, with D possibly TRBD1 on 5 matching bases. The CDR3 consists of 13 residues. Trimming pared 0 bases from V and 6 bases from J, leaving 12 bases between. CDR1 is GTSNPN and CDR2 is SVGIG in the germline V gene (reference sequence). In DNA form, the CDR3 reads TGTGCCTGGAGTGTAGGGGTGGGCACCGAGCAGTACTTC. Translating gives CAWSVGVGTEQYF.

DNA for the CDR3: TGTGCCAGCAGCCGGCCGGGACAGGGGGACACTGAAGCTTTCTTT. It specifies CASSRPGQGDTEAFF. The chain links TRBV3-1 (or the pseudogene TRBV3-2) to TRBJ1-1; 11 bases match TRBD1. The V and J ends lost 4 bases and 3 bases, in that order; junction bases with no gene match: 4. This CDR3 has 15 amino acids. Germline V gives CDR1 LGHDT, CDR2 YNNKEL (reference sequence).

CDR3 residues: CSAGENTEAFF. The CDR3 DNA is TGCAGTGCCGGGGAGAACACTGAAGCTTTCTTT. The V and J genes are TRBV20-1 and TRBJ1-1; no firm D call. This CDR3 has 11 residues. In germline, CDR1 is DFQATT, CDR2 SNEGSKA (reference sequence). Between the trimmed V and J ends, which lost 6 bases and 1 base, there was a span of 6 bases.

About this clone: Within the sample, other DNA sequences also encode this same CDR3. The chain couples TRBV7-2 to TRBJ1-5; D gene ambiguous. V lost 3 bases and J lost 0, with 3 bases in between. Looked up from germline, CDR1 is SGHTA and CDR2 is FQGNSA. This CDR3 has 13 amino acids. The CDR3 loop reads CASSFSSNQPQHF. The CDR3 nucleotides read TGTGCCAGCAGCTTCAGTAGCAATCAGCCCCAGCATTTT.

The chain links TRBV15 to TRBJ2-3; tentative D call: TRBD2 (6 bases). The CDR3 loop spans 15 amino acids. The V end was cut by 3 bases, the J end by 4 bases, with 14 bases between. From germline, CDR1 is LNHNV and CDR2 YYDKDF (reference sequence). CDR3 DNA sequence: TGTGCCACCAGCAGGGGAGGATACCGATCAGATACGCAGTATTTT. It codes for CATSRGGYRSDTQYF.

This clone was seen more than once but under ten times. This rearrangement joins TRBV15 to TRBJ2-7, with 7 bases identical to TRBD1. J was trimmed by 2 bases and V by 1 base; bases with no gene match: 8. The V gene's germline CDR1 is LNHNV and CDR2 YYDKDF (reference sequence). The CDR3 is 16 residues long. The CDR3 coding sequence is TGTGCCACCAGCAGAGGCCGGGACAGTGACCCCTACGAGCAGTACTTC. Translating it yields CATSRGRDSDPYEQYF.

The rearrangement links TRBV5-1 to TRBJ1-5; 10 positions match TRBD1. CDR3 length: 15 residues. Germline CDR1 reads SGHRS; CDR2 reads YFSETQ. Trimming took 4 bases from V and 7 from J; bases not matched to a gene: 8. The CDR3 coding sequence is TGCGCCAGCAGCCCCGGGACAGGGGCCGGGCAGCCCCAGCATTTT. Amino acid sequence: CASSPGTGAGQPQHF.

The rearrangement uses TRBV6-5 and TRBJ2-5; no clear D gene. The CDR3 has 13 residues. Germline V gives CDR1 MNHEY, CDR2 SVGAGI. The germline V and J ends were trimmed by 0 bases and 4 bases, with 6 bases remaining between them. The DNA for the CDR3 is TGTGCCAGCAGTTACTCCCTTGTAGAGACCCAGTACTTC. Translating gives CASSYSLVETQYF.

CDR3 loop: CASSVEYGTSANNEQFF. The CDR3 DNA is TGTGCCAGCAGCGTAGAGTATGGGACATCGGCTAACAATGAGCAGTTCTTC. The chain has TRBV9 and TRBJ2-1; tentative D call: TRBD1 (6 bases). This CDR3 spans 17 amino acids. CDR1 and CDR2 from the germline V gene are SGDLS and YYNGEE. V was clipped by 0 bases and J by 5 bases, with 18 bases between them.

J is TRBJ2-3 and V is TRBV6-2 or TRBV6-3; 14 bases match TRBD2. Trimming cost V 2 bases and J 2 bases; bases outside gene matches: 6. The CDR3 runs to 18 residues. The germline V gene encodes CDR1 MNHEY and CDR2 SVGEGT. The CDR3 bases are TGTGCCAGCAGTTACCTCGGGACTAGCGGGGGATTCACAGATACGCAGTATTTT. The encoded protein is CASSYLGTSGGFTDTQYF.

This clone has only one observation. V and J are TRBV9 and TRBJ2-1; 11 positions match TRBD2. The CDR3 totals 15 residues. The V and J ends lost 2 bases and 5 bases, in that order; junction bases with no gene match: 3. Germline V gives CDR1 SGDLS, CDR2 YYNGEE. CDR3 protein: CASSVSLAGDNEQFF. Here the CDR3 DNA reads TGTGCCAGCAGCGTCTCACTAGCGGGAGACAATGAGCAGTTCTTC.

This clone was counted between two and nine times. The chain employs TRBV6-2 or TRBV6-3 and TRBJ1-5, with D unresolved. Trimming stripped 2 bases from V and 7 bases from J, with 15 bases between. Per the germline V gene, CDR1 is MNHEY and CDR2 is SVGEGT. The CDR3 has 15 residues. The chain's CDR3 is CASSYGGRERQPQHF. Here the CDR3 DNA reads TGTGCCAGCAGTTACGGTGGACGGGAGCGGCAGCCCCAGCATTTT.